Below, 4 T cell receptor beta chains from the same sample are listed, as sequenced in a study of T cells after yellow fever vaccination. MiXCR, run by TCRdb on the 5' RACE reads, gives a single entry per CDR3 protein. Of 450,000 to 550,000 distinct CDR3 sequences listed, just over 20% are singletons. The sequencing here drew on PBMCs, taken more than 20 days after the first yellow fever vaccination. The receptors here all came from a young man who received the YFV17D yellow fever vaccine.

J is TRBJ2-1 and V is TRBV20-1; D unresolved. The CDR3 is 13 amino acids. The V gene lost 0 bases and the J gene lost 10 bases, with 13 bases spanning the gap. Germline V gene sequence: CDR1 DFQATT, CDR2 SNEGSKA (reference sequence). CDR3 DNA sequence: TGCAGTGCTAGAGATGAGCCCCCGAGAGAGCAGTTCTTC. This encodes CSARDEPPREQFF.

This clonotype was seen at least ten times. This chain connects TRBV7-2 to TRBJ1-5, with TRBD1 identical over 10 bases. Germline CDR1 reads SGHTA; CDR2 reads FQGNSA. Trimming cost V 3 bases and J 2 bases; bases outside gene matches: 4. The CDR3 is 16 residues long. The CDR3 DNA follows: TGTGCCAGCAGCTTCTCCGGGACAGGGGGCAATCAGCCCCAGCATTTT. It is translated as CASSFSGTGGNQPQHF.

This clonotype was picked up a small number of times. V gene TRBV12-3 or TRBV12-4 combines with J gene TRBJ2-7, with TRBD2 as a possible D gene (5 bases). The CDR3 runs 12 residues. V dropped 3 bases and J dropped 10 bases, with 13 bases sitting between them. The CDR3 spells CASSLGAIDQYF. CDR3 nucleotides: TGTGCCAGCAGTTTGGGAGCGATCGACCAGTACTTC.

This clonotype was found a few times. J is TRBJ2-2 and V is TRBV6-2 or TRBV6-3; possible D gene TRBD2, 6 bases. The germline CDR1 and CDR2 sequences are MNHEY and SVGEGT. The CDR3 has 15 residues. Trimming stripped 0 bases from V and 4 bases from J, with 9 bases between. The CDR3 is CASSYSGGSTGELFF. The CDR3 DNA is TGTGCCAGCAGTTACTCGGGGGGTTCCACCGGGGAGCTGTTTTTT.